This T cell receptor (beta chain) was sequenced for a study of cytomegalovirus exposure and HLA in healthy donors. This CDR3 spans 15 amino acids. V dropped 6 bases and J dropped 4; count of bases not matched to a gene: 8. CDR1 and CDR2 from the germline V gene are LGHNT and FRNRAP. Primers included in the PCR were 60 Vbeta and 13 Jbeta primers. Here immunoSEQ multiplex PCR was the method, and the copy in TCRdb shows in-frame clones only, minus some. The sample holds more than 90,000 clones, roughly 71% seen once. The chain links TRBV12-5 to TRBJ1-4, with 7 bases lining up with TRBD1. The clonotype comes from a man in his fifties or sixties in good health and CMV-seronegative. Material: PBMCs. For the CDR3, the DNA is TGTGCTAGTGGCCCCCCGGGACAGCTTAATGAAAAACTGTTTTTT. It translates to CASGPPGQLNEKLFF.